This record looks at one T cell receptor (beta chain) sequence and its context. V was cut by 5 bases and J by 7 bases, with 18 bases left in between. The CDR3 covers 15 residues. From germline, CDR1 is MNHEY and CDR2 SVGAGI. Under the authors' procedure: Estimation of nucleated cell counts was performed using reference gene primer amplification. Libraries were prepared by immunoSEQ multiplex PCR; TCRdb keeps only in-frame clonotypes and omits some of them. The DNA gave D and trimming, while V, J and clone size come from that table. The repertoire has fewer than 95,000 clones, roughly 90% of them found once; the top ten carry around 0.8%. The sample belongs to a study of blood T cell repertoires in COVID-19. Study in general: COVID-19 samples from acute and convalescent phases originated in the United States, Italy and Spain. T cells, B-cell-depleted T cells, or PBMCs provided the cDNA or gDNA that served as material.

This clonotype originated in a woman over 75 with acute or convalescent COVID-19. The genes are TRBV6-5 and TRBJ1-5; D is perhaps TRBD1 (5 bases). Specimen: peripheral blood. The CDR3 DNA reads as TGTGCCAGCAGTCCCCTACGGGGGGTGAGGCAGCCCCAGCATTTT. Translation: CASSPLRGVRQPQHF.